A selection of T cell receptor beta chains follows, all from one sample in a study of monozygotic twins with inflammatory bowel disease. TCRdb re-called the 5' RACE reads and catalogs CDR3 proteins one per entry, DNA excluded. This sample's table reports a few hundred thousand distinct CDR3 sequences. Sequenced: blood. The source is a human donor with ulcerative colitis or Crohn's disease, or a healthy co-twin of an affected twin (not recorded which). Both conserved end residues are part of each CDR3.

v_gene: TRBV10-2
j_gene: TRBJ1-1
CDR3aa: CASSETKLNTEAFF

v_gene: TRBV9
j_gene: TRBJ2-7
CDR3aa: CASSFGQGASEQYF

v_gene: TRBV9
j_gene: TRBJ2-1
CDR3aa: CASSAYRGTYNEQFF

v_gene: TRBV10-3
j_gene: TRBJ2-7
CDR3aa: CAISESTHEQYF

v_gene: TRBV5-1
j_gene: TRBJ2-1
CDR3aa: CASSEITSGRTNEQFF

v_gene: TRBV7-2
j_gene: TRBJ1-2
CDR3aa: CASSREVSAYGYTF

v_gene: TRBV27
j_gene: TRBJ2-1
CDR3aa: CASRAIYALDEQFF

v_gene: TRBV12-3/TRBV12-4
j_gene: TRBJ1-1
CDR3aa: CASSGTLNTEAFF

v_gene: TRBV25-1
j_gene: TRBJ2-4
CDR3aa: CASSEYYIQYF

v_gene: TRBV6-1
j_gene: TRBJ1-1
CDR3aa: CASSTISGGSTEAFF

v_gene: TRBV27
j_gene: TRBJ1-2
CDR3aa: CASSFSGDGDGYTF

v_gene: TRBV4-3
j_gene: TRBJ2-1
CDR3aa: CASSQEGASGYNEQFF

v_gene: TRBV24-1
j_gene: TRBJ2-7
CDR3aa: CATSNRGAPYEQYF

v_gene: TRBV5-5
j_gene: TRBJ2-7
CDR3aa: CASSLAPLTSYEQYF

v_gene: TRBV14
j_gene: TRBJ2-2
CDR3aa: CASRLQGYTGELFF

v_gene: TRBV12-3/TRBV12-4
j_gene: TRBJ2-3
CDR3aa: CASSDPERHTQYF

v_gene: TRBV6-2/TRBV6-3
j_gene: TRBJ2-7
CDR3aa: CAVLLGNSYEQYF

v_gene: TRBV20-1
j_gene: TRBJ1-2
CDR3aa: CSVRHLYGYTF

v_gene: TRBV18
j_gene: TRBJ1-2
CDR3aa: CASSPLGHEGYGYTF

v_gene: TRBV27
j_gene: TRBJ1-1
CDR3aa: CASRYNRRNTEAFF

v_gene: TRBV12-3/TRBV12-4
j_gene: TRBJ2-2
CDR3aa: CASSQRTSGTHTGELFF

v_gene: TRBV11-2
j_gene: TRBJ2-3
CDR3aa: CASSLVAVSDTQYF

v_gene: TRBV6-2/TRBV6-3
j_gene: TRBJ2-7
CDR3aa: CATNYIGGLYEQYF

v_gene: TRBV12-3/TRBV12-4
j_gene: TRBJ2-7
CDR3aa: CASTGQISSYEQYF

v_gene: TRBV6-4
j_gene: TRBJ2-1
CDR3aa: CASSSSGASDEQFF

v_gene: TRBV20-1
j_gene: TRBJ1-2
CDR3aa: CSAGGMNYGYTF

v_gene: TRBV24-1
j_gene: TRBJ2-6
CDR3aa: CATSDRTGVGANVLTF

v_gene: TRBV19
j_gene: TRBJ2-3
CDR3aa: CASTRGTTIDTQYF

v_gene: TRBV14
j_gene: TRBJ2-1
CDR3aa: CASGDRTNEQFF

v_gene: TRBV6-2/TRBV6-3
j_gene: TRBJ2-7
CDR3aa: CASSSKPDEQYF

v_gene: TRBV5-1
j_gene: TRBJ2-1
CDR3aa: CASSLDRVENEQFF

v_gene: TRBV29-1
j_gene: TRBJ2-1
CDR3aa: CSPCSNNYNEQFF

v_gene: TRBV18
j_gene: TRBJ1-2
CDR3aa: CASSPTGTGVSEYGYTF

v_gene: TRBV5-5
j_gene: TRBJ1-1
CDR3aa: CASSWGQVNTEAFF

v_gene: TRBV18
j_gene: TRBJ2-7
CDR3aa: CASSPLPGTGDNEQYF

v_gene: TRBV7-9
j_gene: TRBJ2-2
CDR3aa: CASSFYSNTGELFF

v_gene: TRBV7-2
j_gene: TRBJ2-3
CDR3aa: CASSTGGTPVAQYF

v_gene: TRBV12-3/TRBV12-4
j_gene: TRBJ2-1
CDR3aa: CASTFPGQGVQFF

v_gene: TRBV7-9
j_gene: TRBJ1-1
CDR3aa: CASRDWGGRGNTEAFF

v_gene: TRBV5-1
j_gene: TRBJ1-1
CDR3aa: CASRTDRVSSSFF

v_gene: TRBV9
j_gene: TRBJ1-2
CDR3aa: CASREDRGGGYTF

v_gene: TRBV7-2
j_gene: TRBJ2-1
CDR3aa: CASRLGQGGSEQFF

v_gene: TRBV7-9
j_gene: TRBJ1-6
CDR3aa: CASRPERDRVSPLHF

v_gene: TRBV11-3
j_gene: TRBJ2-3
CDR3aa: CASRKGQGSTDTQYF

v_gene: TRBV6-1
j_gene: TRBJ1-5
CDR3aa: CASNTGTGGNQPQHF